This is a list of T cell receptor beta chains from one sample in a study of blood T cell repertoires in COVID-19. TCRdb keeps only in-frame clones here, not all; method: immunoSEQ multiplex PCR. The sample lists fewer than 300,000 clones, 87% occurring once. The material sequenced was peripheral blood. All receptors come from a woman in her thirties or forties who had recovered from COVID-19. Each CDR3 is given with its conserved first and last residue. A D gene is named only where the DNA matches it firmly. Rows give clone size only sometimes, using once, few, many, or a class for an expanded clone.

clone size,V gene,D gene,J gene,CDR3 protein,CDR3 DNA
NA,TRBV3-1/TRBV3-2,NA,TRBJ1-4,CASSQDMGGLFF,TGTGCCAGCAGCCAAGATATGGGGGGGCTGTTTTTT
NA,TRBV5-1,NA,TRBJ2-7,CASSLQGSTTYEQYF,TGCGCCAGCAGCTTGCAGGGGTCTACGACCTACGAGCAGTACTTC
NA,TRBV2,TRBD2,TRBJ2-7,CASSEWILSTGGQYF,TGTGCCAGCAGTGAATGGATACTTTCCACGGGGGGGCAGTACTTC
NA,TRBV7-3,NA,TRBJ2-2,CASSLSGIDGELFF,TGTGCCAGCAGCTTAAGCGGTATAGACGGGGAGCTGTTTTTT
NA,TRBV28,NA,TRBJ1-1,CASNWEGGTEAFF,TGTGCCAGCAACTGGGAGGGAGGCACTGAAGCTTTCTTT
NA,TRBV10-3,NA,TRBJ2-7,CAIKGEGAYEQYF,TGTGCCATCAAGGGTGAGGGGGCCTACGAGCAGTACTTC
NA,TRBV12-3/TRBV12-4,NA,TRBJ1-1,CASGSGQNTEAFF,TGTGCCAGCGGGTCAGGGCAGAACACTGAAGCTTTCTTT
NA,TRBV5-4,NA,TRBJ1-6,CASSLARFNSPLHF,TGTGCCAGCAGCTTGGCCCGGTTCAATTCACCCCTCCACTTT
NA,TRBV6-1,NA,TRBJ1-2,CASSEWEIGLNYGYTF,TGTGCCAGCAGTGAATGGGAGATAGGATTAAACTATGGCTACACCTTC
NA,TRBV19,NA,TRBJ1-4,CASSIDPDGAATNEKLFF,TGTGCCAGTAGTATAGATCCGGATGGGGCTGCAACTAATGAAAAACTGTTTTTT
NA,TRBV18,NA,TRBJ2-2,CASSPTGAGNTGELFF,TGTGCCAGCTCACCCACCGGAGCGGGGAACACCGGGGAGCTGTTTTTT
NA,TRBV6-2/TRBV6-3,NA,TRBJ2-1,CASSYLANYNEQFF,TGTGCCAGCAGTTACCTAGCGAATTACAATGAGCAGTTCTTC
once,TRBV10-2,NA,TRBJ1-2,CASSDPGGYGYTF,TGCGCCAGCAGTGACCCGGGAGGCTATGGCTACACCTTC
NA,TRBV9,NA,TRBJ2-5,CASSADSPETQYF,TGTGCCAGCAGCGCCGACAGTCCGGAGACCCAGTACTTC
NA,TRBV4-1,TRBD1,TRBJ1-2,CASSQGRGEGAGYGYTF,TGCGCCAGCAGCCAAGGTCGAGGAGAGGGGGCCGGCTATGGCTACACCTTC
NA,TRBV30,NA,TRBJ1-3,CAWSPGLFHSGNTIYF,TGTGCCTGGAGCCCCGGACTATTTCACTCTGGAAACACCATATATTTT
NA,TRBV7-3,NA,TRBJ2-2,CASSLRARGTGELFF,TGTGCCAGCAGCTTGAGGGCCAGGGGCACCGGGGAGCTGTTTTTT
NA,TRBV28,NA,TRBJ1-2,CASSSYGYTF,TGTGCCAGCAGTTCTTATGGCTACACCTTC
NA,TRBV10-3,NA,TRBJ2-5,CAISESDRQETQYF,TGTGCCATCAGTGAGTCAGACAGGCAAGAGACCCAGTACTTC
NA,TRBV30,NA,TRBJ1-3,CASPSGNTIYF,TGTGCCTCCCCTAGCGGAAACACCATATATTTT
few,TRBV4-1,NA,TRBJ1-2,CASSQVGIANYGYTF,TGCGCCAGCAGCCAAGTCGGGATAGCTAACTATGGCTACACCTTC
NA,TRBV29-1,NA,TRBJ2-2,CSVVSTGELFF,TGCAGCGTTGTGTCTACCGGGGAGCTGTTTTTT
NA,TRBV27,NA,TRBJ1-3,CASSLSRNYGQGGNTIYF,TGTGCCAGCAGTTTATCCCGGAACTACGGACAAGGTGGAAACACCATATATTTT
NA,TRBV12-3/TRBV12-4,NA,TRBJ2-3,CASSGQGPDTQYF,TGTGCCAGCAGCGGGCAGGGGCCAGATACGCAGTATTTT
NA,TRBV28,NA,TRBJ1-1,CASSLRTSEAFF,TGTGCCAGCAGCCTTCGGACATCTGAAGCTTTCTTT
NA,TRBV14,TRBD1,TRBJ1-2,CASSLTTGWDGYTF,TGTGCCAGCAGCCTCACGACAGGGTGGGATGGCTACACCTTC
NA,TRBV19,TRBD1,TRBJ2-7,CASRTGTGGREQYF,TGTGCCAGTAGGACCGGGACAGGGGGCCGGGAGCAGTACTTC
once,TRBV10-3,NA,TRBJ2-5,CAITINDRQGGTQYF,TGTGCCATCACCATAAACGACCGACAGGGAGGGACCCAGTACTTC
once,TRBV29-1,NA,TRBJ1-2,CSVEEVPRGSNYGYTF,TGCAGCGTTGAAGAAGTTCCAAGGGGTAGTAACTATGGCTACACCTTC
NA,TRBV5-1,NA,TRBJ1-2,CASSLEGQIGYTF,TGCGCCAGCAGCTTGGAAGGACAGATCGGCTACACCTTC
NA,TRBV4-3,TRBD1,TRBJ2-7,CASSQWGQVVYEQYF,TGCGCCAGCAGCCAATGGGGACAGGTGGTCTACGAGCAGTACTTC
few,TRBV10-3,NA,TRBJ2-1,CAISESTGGYNEQFF,TGTGCCATCAGTGAGTCCACCGGGGGTTACAATGAGCAGTTCTTC
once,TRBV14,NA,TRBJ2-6,CASSRTSGANVLTF,TGTGCCAGCAGCCGTACTTCTGGGGCCAACGTCCTGACTTTC
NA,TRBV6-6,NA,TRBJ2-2,CASTPRNTGELFF,TGTGCCAGCACCCCCAGGAACACCGGGGAGCTGTTTTTT
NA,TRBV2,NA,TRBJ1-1,CASSVGGGTEAFF,TGTGCCAGCAGTGTCGGGGGTGGGACTGAAGCTTTCTTT
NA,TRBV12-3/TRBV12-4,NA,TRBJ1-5,CASSKQAGGPQHF,TGTGCCAGCAGCAAGCAGGCGGGGGGGCCCCAGCATTTT
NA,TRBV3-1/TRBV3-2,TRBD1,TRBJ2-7,CASSPRFAGGYEQYF,TGTGCCAGCAGCCCTCGTTTCGCAGGGGGATACGAGCAGTACTTC
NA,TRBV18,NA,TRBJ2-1,CASSPPNRLAGEQFF,TGTGCCAGCTCACCACCGAACCGCCTCGCAGGAGAGCAGTTCTTC
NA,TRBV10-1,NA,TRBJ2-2,CASSETSPNTGELFF,TGCGCCAGCAGTGAGACCAGTCCCAACACCGGGGAGCTGTTTTTT
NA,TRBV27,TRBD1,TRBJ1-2,CASSPRTGESAGYTF,TGTGCCAGCAGTCCGCGGACAGGGGAATCGGCTGGCTACACCTTC
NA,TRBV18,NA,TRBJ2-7,CASSPPGGTETYEQYF,TGTGCCAGCTCACCCCCCGGCGGGACGGAGACCTACGAGCAGTACTTC
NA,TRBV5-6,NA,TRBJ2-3,CASSVTIPTDTQYF,TGTGCCAGCAGCGTGACTATCCCCACAGATACGCAGTATTTT
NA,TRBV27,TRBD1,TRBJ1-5,CASSLGTGNQPQHF,TGTGCCAGCAGTTTGGGGACAGGGAATCAGCCCCAGCATTTT
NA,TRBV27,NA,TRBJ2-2,CASSYLGITGELFF,TGTGCCAGCAGTTATCTAGGTATCACCGGGGAGCTGTTTTTT
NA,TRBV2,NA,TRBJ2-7,CASSEGAAQLYEQYF,TGTGCCAGCAGTGAAGGGGCAGCTCAACTCTACGAGCAGTACTTC
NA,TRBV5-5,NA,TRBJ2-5,CASSLGRVSAGQETQYF,TGTGCCAGCAGCTTGGGACGGGTCTCTGCCGGACAAGAGACCCAGTACTTC
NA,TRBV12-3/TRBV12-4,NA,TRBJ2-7,CASSPGNEQYF,TGTGCCAGCAGCCCGGGTAACGAGCAGTACTTC
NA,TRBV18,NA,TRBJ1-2,CASSPRHNGYTF,TGTGCCAGCTCACCACGACATAATGGCTACACCTTC
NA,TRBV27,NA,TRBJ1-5,CASSLTGTISQPQHF,TGTGCCAGCAGTTTAACCGGGACAATCAGTCAGCCCCAGCATTTT
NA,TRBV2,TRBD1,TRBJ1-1,CASSNRGHRNTEAFF,TGTGCCAGTTCTAACAGGGGTCATAGAAACACTGAAGCTTTCTTT
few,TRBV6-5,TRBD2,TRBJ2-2,CASGGTSERTGELFF,TGTGCCAGCGGAGGGACTAGCGAACGCACCGGGGAGCTGTTTTTT
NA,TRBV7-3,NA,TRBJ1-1,CASSLDSQGGTEAFF,TGTGCCAGCAGCTTAGATTCCCAGGGTGGGACTGAAGCTTTCTTT
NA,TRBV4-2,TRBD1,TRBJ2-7,CASSQASLGQGSYEQYF,TGTGCCAGCAGCCAAGCGAGTTTAGGACAGGGGTCCTACGAGCAGTACTTC
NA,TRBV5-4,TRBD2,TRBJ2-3,CASSLRGVTDTQYF,TGTGCCAGCAGCTTACGGGGGGTCACAGATACGCAGTATTTT
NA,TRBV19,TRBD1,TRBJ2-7,CASRSTDRGNYEQYF,TGTGCCAGTAGATCGACCGACAGGGGAAACTACGAGCAGTACTTC